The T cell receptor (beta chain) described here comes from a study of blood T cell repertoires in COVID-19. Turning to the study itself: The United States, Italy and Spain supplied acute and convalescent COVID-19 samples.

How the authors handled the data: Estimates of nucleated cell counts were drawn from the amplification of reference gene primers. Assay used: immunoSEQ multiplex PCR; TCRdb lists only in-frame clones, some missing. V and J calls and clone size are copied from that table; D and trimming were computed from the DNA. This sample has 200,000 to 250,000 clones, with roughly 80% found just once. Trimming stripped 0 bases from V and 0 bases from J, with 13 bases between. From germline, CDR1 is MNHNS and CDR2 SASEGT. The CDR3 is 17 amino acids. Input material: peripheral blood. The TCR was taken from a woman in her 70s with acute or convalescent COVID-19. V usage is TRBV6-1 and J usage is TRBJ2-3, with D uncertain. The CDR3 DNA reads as TGTGCCAGCAGTGAAGCGGGCCGATCGGCCAGCACAGATACGCAGTATTTT. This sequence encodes CASSEAGRSASTDTQYF.